Listed here are 9 T cell receptor beta chains from one sample, sequenced in a study of blood T cell repertoires in COVID-19. Clones were sequenced by immunoSEQ multiplex PCR, and TCRdb holds only the in-frame ones, with some missing. The table lists tens of thousands of clones, approximately 91% of them singletons, with 8.5% in the top ten. The sample consisted of peripheral blood. The receptors derive from a man aged 60 to 69 with active COVID-19.

The rearrangement links TRBV5-1 to TRBJ1-6; 8 bases match TRBD1. The J segment lost 8 bases and the V segment lost 4 bases, leaving 5 bases of the junction unmatched. This CDR3 comprises 14 residues. CDR1 is SGHRS and CDR2 is YFSETQ in the germline V gene. The CDR3 loop is CASSPGTGYSPLHF. CDR3 nucleotide sequence: TGCGCCAGCAGCCCCGGGACAGGATATTCACCCCTCCACTTT.

This chain links TRBV9 with TRBJ2-6; no reliable D call. V was shortened by 6 bases and J by 1 base, with 11 bases between the two germline ends. Per germline, CDR1 SGDLS and CDR2 YYNGEE. CDR3 length equals 15 residues. CDR3 amino acids: CASTLTTSGANVLTF. DNA of the CDR3: TGTGCCAGCACGCTAACTACTTCTGGGGCCAACGTCCTGACTTTC.

This CDR3 is CASSLPASGYNEQFF. CDR3 sequence (DNA): TGTGCCAGCAGCTTGCCGGCTAGCGGATACAATGAGCAGTTCTTC. The chain couples TRBV5-6 to TRBJ2-1; 7 nucleotides match TRBD2. CDR1 and CDR2 (germline): SGHDT, YYEEEE. The J segment lost 4 bases and the V segment lost 1 base, leaving 5 bases of the junction unmatched. The CDR3 loop spans 15 amino acids. Full variable domain (rest looked up from reference TRBV5-6 and TRBJ2-1): DAGVTQSPTHLIKTRGQQVTLRCSPKSGHDTVSWYQQALGQGPQFIFQYYEEEERQRGNFPDRFSGHQFPNYSSELNVNALLLGDSALYLCASSLPASGYNEQFFGPGTRLTVL.

Only a few counts were recorded for this clone. The rearrangement uses TRBV3-1 (or the pseudogene TRBV3-2) and TRBJ1-5; D unresolved. Germline CDR1 is LGHDT and CDR2 is YNNKEL (reference sequence). This CDR3 is built from 14 residues. V lost 0 bases to trimming and J lost 11 bases, with 14 bases between them. This chain's CDR3 is CASSQDRERAAQHF. The CDR3 nucleotides are TGTGCCAGCAGCCAAGATAGGGAGAGGGCAGCCCAGCATTTT.

This chain links TRBV18 with TRBJ1-2, with a weak D call TRBD1 (6 bases). Germline V lookup: CDR1 KGHSH, CDR2 LQKENI. The CDR3 extends over 17 amino acids. V shed 2 bases and J shed 1 base, with 17 bases lying between them. CDR3 bases: TGTGCCAGCTCACCAGAACCTACAGGGTCGGGTAACTATGGCTACACCTTC. Translated, it gives CASSPEPTGSGNYGYTF. The full variable domain, in which reference TRBV18 and TRBJ1-2 provide the parts outside the CDR3, is NAGVMQNPRHLVRRRGQEARLRCSPMKGHSHVYWYRQLPEEGLKFMVYLQKENIIDESGMPKERFSAEFPKEGPSILRIQQVVRGDSAAYFCASSPEPTGSGNYGYTFGSGTRLTVV.

The V call is TRBV4-2, the J call TRBJ2-1, with TRBD2 matching 7 bases. V lost 1 base, J lost 8 bases, and 11 bases stayed unmatched. Germline CDR1 reads LGHNA; CDR2 reads YNFKEQ. CDR3 length: 16 residues. The chain's CDR3 is CASSQGLGEGQYEQFF. CDR3 sequence (DNA): TGTGCCAGCAGCCAAGGCTTGGGGGAGGGCCAATATGAGCAGTTCTTC.

The CDR3 here is CASSLATSGRTNEQFF. CDR3 DNA sequence: TGTGCCAGCAGCTTAGCCACTAGCGGGAGAACTAATGAGCAGTTCTTC. This chain links TRBV7-6 with TRBJ2-1, with 11 bases lining up with TRBD2. CDR3 size: 16 residues. CDR1 and CDR2 from the germline V gene are SGHVS and FNYEAQ. With 0 bases clipped from V and 7 bases from J, the junction kept 5 bases outside the gene matches.

V usage is TRBV6-5 and J usage is TRBJ2-1; 11 bases fit TRBD1. The CDR3 is 14 residues long. Germline V gene lookup returns CDR1 MNHEY and CDR2 SVGAGI. J was trimmed by 8 bases and V by 6 bases; bases with no gene match: 6. CDR3 nucleotide sequence: TGTGCCAGCAGGTACCGGGACAGGGGGGATGAGCAGTTCTTC. Its protein product is CASRYRDRGDEQFF.

This rearrangement joins TRBV2 to TRBJ2-1, with 11 bases aligning to TRBD2. The CDR3 runs to 15 residues. Germline trimming cut 2 bases from V and 5 bases from J; bases unmatched to any gene: 2. From germline, CDR1 is SNHLY and CDR2 FYNNEI. CDR3 region: CASSETSGRDNEQFF. The CDR3 DNA reads as TGTGCCAGCAGTGAAACTAGCGGGAGAGACAATGAGCAGTTCTTC.